Listed below are T cell receptor beta chains from one sample, sequenced in a study of T cells in localized non-small cell lung cancer. TCRdb's table, derived via immunoSEQ multiplex PCR, lists solely in-frame clones and lacks some. Among over 700 clones listed, roughly 23% were seen once. The specimen comprised lung tumor tissue, sampled before any cancer treatment. These receptors all stem from a female donor at least 60 years old with stage II squamous cell lung carcinoma. Each CDR3 is given with its conserved first and last residue. A D gene is named only where the DNA matches it firmly. Clone size is stated in some rows and not others, as once, few, many or a class when expanded.

>TRBD2|TRBJ2-2|TRBV19|.
TGTGCCAGTAGTATTGGACTAGCGGGAGTAGTCACCGGGGAGCTGTTTTTT
CASSIGLAGVVTGELFF
>.|TRBJ2-5|TRBV11-3|medium-sized
TGTGCCAGCAGCTTAGAAGGAGGGGCGGAGACCCAGTACTTC
CASSLEGGAETQYF
>TRBD1|TRBJ1-2|TRBV11-3|large
TGTGCCAGCAGCCTAAGACAGGGAGAAGGTGGCTACACCTTC
CASSLRQGEGGYTF
>.|TRBJ1-2|TRBV1|few
TGCGCCAGCAGCCAAGACCGGGACAGTGGCTACACCTTC
CASSQDRDSGYTF
>TRBD1|TRBJ1-2|TRBV11-3|few
TGTGCCAGCAGCTACCGGACAGGCTCTAACTATGGCTACACCTTC
CASSYRTGSNYGYTF
>.|TRBJ1-2|TRBV10-1|.
TGCGCCAGCACCGCCCCTGCGGGGGAGGTTGCAGGAGGAGTTAACTATGGCTACACCTTC
CASTAPAGEVAGGVNYGYTF
>.|TRBJ2-7|TRBV11-3|few
TGTGCCAGCAGTCGGCCGGCTTGGGATGGCGAGCAGTACTTC
CASSRPAWDGEQYF
>.|TRBJ2-6|TRBV9|medium-sized
TGTGCCAGCAGCGAACCTAGCCAGGGAGCTTACTCTGGGGCCAACGTCCTGACTTTC
CASSEPSQGAYSGANVLTF
>.|TRBJ2-2|TRBV9|.
TGTGCCAGCAGCGTAGGGGTGTCTCCCGGGGAGCTGTTTTTT
CASSVGVSPGELFF
>.|TRBJ1-2|TRBV7-5|few
TGTGCCAGCAGCTCGACGTTGGGTAACTATGGCTACACCTTC
CASSSTLGNYGYTF
>.|TRBJ2-7|TRBV9|.
TGTGCCAGCAGCGTAGCGGGCGCCTCCTACGAGCAGTACTTC
CASSVAGASYEQYF
>TRBD1|TRBJ1-1|TRBV9|.
TGTGCCAGCAGCGTAGACGGACAGGGTGAAGCTTTCTTT
CASSVDGQGEAFF
>.|TRBJ1-2|TRBV5-1|.
TGCGCCAGCAGCTTGGCCAACGGGGCGGGTGGCTACACCTTC
CASSLANGAGGYTF
>.|TRBJ2-1|TRBV28|.
TGTGCCAGCTCTTTAGGGGGGTTTGACAATGAGCAGTTCTTC
CASSLGGFDNEQFF
>.|TRBJ2-7|TRBV29-1|.
TGCAGCGTTGAAGAAGGGGCCTACGAGCAGTACTTC
CSVEEGAYEQYF
>.|TRBJ1-5|TRBV19|.
TGTGCCAGTAGTAACCTGGGCGCCGAGAGAAATCAGCCCCAGCATTTT
CASSNLGAERNQPQHF
>TRBD2|TRBJ2-1|TRBV28|few
TGTGCCAGCAGTTTACCGGGACTACTTAGACGGCATGAGCAGTTCTTC
CASSLPGLLRRHEQFF
>TRBD1|TRBJ2-7|TRBV11-3|.
TGTGCCAGCACCACGGGACAGGGTTTATACGAGCAGTACTTC
CASTTGQGLYEQYF
>.|TRBJ2-6|TRBV14|once
TGTGCCAGCAGCCAACAGAGGATTCAAAGAGTCCTGACTTTC
CASSQQRIQRVLTF
>.|TRBJ2-7|TRBV28|.
TGTGCCAGCAGTTTAGGCCAGGACCAGTACGAGCAGTACTTC
CASSLGQDQYEQYF
>.|TRBJ2-1|TRBV11-3|large
TGTGCCAGCACCTTATCGGACGGCCCGGTGGAGCAGTTCTTC
CASTLSDGPVEQFF
>.|TRBJ2-2|TRBV18|.
TGTGCCAGCTCACCACTGGCAGGGGCGAACACCGGGGAGCTGTTTTTT
CASSPLAGANTGELFF
>TRBD1|TRBJ2-5|TRBV11-3|.
TGTGCCAGCAGCCGAGGGACAGGGGGCTTGGAGACCCAGTACTTC
CASSRGTGGLETQYF
>.|TRBJ1-1|TRBV28|hyperexpanded
TGTGCCAGCAGTCCCCAGGGGTCGAGCGAGGCTTTCTTT
CASSPQGSSEAFF
>.|TRBJ2-7|TRBV18|.
TGTGCCAGCTCACCACCTACAGGGCTCGAGCAGTACTTC
CASSPPTGLEQYF
>TRBD1|TRBJ2-7|TRBV6-8|.
TGTGCCAGCAGAAAGACAGGGATCTACGAGCAGTACTTC
CASRKTGIYEQYF
>.|TRBJ2-2|TRBV19|.
TGTGCCAGTACGGGCAGGGAGGACACCGGGGAGCTGTTTTTT
CASTGREDTGELFF
>.|TRBJ2-3|TRBV29-1|.
TGCAGCGTTGCAGAGTTCACAGATACGCAGTATTTT
CSVAEFTDTQYF
>.|TRBJ1-1|TRBV19|once
TGTGCCAGTAGTTGGCGGAGGGGGTTCACTGAAGCTTTCTTT
CASSWRRGFTEAFF
>.|TRBJ1-6|TRBV28|few
TGTGCCAGCACCCCGGGGACACCTTATAATTCACCCCTCCACTTT
CASTPGTPYNSPLHF
>TRBD1|TRBJ1-1|TRBV10-3|.
TGTGCCAGCCTTCTCCCCCGCGGACAGGTCCCTTTCTTT
CASLLPRGQVPFF
>.|TRBJ1-5|TRBV1|.
TGCGCCAGCAGCCAAGATGGGTCGGGTCAGCCCCAGCATTTT
CASSQDGSGQPQHF
>TRBD1|TRBJ2-3|TRBV6-7|few
TGTGCCAGCAGTATACAACAGGGGGCAACAGATACGCAGTATTTT
CASSIQQGATDTQYF
>TRBD1|TRBJ1-5|TRBV6-8|medium-sized
TGTGCCAGCAGTAATGGACAGGCCGGGGAGCCCCAGCATTTT
CASSNGQAGEPQHF
>.|TRBJ2-2|TRBV23-1|large
TGCGCCAGCAGTCACCGAACGACAGACACCACCGGGGAGCTGTTTTTT
CASSHRTTDTTGELFF
>.|TRBJ2-7|TRBV9|medium-sized
TGTGCCAGCAGCGTAGAGGGTTCTCACTACGAGCAGTACTTC
CASSVEGSHYEQYF
>.|TRBJ2-5|TRBV15|.
TGTGCCACCAGCAGCCTCAGGGGAATTTCGTTGGCAGAGACCCAGTACTTC
CATSSLRGISLAETQYF
>.|TRBJ1-1|TRBV19|.
TGTGCCAGTAGGCACCGGGGGGGCGCTGAAGCTTTCTTT
CASRHRGGAEAFF
>.|TRBJ1-1|TRBV30|.
TGTGCCTGGAAGAAGGGTTTCTCCAGGGGAGAAGCTTTCTTT
CAWKKGFSRGEAFF
>.|TRBJ1-5|TRBV7-6|.
TGTGCCAGCAGCTCGGCTGCGGCCGGTGATCAGCCCCAGCATTTT
CASSSAAAGDQPQHF
>TRBD1|TRBJ1-1|TRBV5-1|.
TGCGCCAGCAGCCCGACAGGGGGAGGCACTGAAGCTTTCTTT
CASSPTGGGTEAFF